This entry features one T cell receptor (beta chain) sequence. As yet, its antigen is unknown. V gave up 1 base and J gave up 3 bases; unmatched junction bases: 2. The germline V gene encodes CDR1 SGHTA and CDR2 FQGTGA. This CDR3 comprises 14 residues. TCRdb keeps only in-frame clones here, not all; method: immunoSEQ multiplex PCR. Of tens of thousands of clones in the sample, under 95% were seen once. This sample is drawn from a study of T cell responses to AZD1222 COVID-19 vaccine. The overall study: Researchers grouped second doses given at about 4 or about 12 weeks into one pool.

Study conclusions and caveats: Researchers took repertoire samples only after the peak T cell response had come. Epitopes outside B.1.351 and B.1.1.7 mutated regions reportedly drew nearly half of spike TCRs. There were mostly white British donors and more females than males, and clonal diversity was possibly underestimated.

This TCR derives from an adult in good health. This chain joins TRBV7-3 and TRBJ2-5, with 7 bases aligning to TRBD1. The sequenced sample was peripheral blood, obtained on day 0 of AZD1222 vaccination. The CDR3 region has the DNA TGTGCCAGCAGCTTAATGGGACAGAAAGAGACCCAGTACTTC. This encodes CASSLMGQKETQYF.